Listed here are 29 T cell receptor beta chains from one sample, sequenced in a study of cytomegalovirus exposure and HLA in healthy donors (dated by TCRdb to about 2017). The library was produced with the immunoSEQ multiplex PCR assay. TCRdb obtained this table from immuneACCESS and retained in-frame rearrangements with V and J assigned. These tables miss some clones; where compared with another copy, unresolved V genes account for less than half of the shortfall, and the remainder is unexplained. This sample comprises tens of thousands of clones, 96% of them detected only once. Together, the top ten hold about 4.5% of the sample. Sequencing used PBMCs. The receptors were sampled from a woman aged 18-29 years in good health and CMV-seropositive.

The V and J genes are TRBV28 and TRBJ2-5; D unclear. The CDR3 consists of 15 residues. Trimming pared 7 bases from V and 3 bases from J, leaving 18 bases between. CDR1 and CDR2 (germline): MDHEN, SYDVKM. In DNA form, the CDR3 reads TGTGCCAGCACCGGTCGGGTCCAGACTGAAGAGACCCAGTACTTC. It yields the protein CASTGRVQTEETQYF.

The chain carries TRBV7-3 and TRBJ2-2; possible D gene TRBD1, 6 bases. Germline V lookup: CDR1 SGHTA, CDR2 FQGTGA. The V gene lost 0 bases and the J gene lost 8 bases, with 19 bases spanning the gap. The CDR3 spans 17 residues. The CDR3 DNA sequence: TGTGCCAGCAGCTTAACGGCGCAGGGGTTGTTTCGTGGGGAGCTGTTTTTT. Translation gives CASSLTAQGLFRGELFF.

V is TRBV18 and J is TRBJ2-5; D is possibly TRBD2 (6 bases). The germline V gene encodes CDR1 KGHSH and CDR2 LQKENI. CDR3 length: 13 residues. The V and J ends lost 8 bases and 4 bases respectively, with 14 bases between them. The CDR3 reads CASPSGDGETQYF. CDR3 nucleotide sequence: TGTGCCAGCCCGTCGGGAGATGGAGAGACCCAGTACTTC.

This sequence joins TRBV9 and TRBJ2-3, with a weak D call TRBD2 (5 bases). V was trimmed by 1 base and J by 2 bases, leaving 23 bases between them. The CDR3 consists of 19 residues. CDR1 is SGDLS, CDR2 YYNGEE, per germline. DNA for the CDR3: TGTGCCAGCAGCGTACAAGCGAAGCGGCCAAATACCTTCACAGATACGCAGTATTTT. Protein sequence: CASSVQAKRPNTFTDTQYF.

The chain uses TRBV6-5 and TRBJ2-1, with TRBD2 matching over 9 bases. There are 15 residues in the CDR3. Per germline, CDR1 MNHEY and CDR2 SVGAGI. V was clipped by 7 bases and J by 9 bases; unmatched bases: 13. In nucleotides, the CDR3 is TGTGCCAGCACTAAGCTAGCGGGGCCAGGGGGTGAGCAGTTCTTC. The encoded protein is CASTKLAGPGGEQFF.

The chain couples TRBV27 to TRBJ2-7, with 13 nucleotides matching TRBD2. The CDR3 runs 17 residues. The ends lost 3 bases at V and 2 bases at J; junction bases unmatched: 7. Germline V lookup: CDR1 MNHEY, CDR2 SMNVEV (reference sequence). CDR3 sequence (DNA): TGTGCCAGCAGTTTCAGGAGGACTAGCGGGAGAACCTACGAGCAGTACTTC. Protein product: CASSFRRTSGRTYEQYF.

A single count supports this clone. The CDR3 region is CASSQVTSYGYTF. Written as DNA, the CDR3 is TGTGCCAGCAGCCAAGTAACCAGTTATGGCTACACCTTC. The genes are TRBV14 and TRBJ1-2, with D uncertain. CDR3 length: 13 amino acids. The germline gives CDR1 SGHDN, CDR2 FVKESK. Trimming shortened V by 1 base and J by 5 bases, and 8 bases separated the two germline ends.

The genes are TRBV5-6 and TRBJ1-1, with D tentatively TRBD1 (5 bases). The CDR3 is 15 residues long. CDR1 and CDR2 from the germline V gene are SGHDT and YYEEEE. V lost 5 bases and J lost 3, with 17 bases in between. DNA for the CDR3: TGTGCCAGCAGGAGACCAGGGTTAGTAGACACTGAAGCTTTCTTT. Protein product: CASRRPGLVDTEAFF.

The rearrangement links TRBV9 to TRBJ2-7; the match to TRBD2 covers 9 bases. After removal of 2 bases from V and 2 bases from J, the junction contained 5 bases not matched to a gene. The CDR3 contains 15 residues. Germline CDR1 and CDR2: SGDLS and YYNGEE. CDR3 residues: CASSVGSGSTYEQYF. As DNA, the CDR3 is TGTGCCAGCAGCGTTGGTAGCGGGAGCACCTACGAGCAGTACTTC.

CDR3: CASSFLAGGYEQYF. CDR3 bases: TGTGCCAGCAGCTTCTTAGCGGGAGGCTACGAGCAGTACTTC. V gene TRBV5-5 combines with J gene TRBJ2-7, with 10 bases identical to TRBD2. Germline V CDR1 and CDR2: SGHKS, YYEKEE (reference sequence). V shed 2 bases and J 3 bases; nucleotides not matched to a gene: 2. This CDR3 has 14 residues.

The CDR3 sequence: CASGSAGGSYGYTF. The CDR3 DNA reads TGTGCTAGTGGTTCGGCAGGGGGGAGCTATGGCTACACCTTC. The J gene is TRBJ1-2, the V gene TRBV12-5, with 7 bases aligning to TRBD1. V shed 4 bases, J shed 4 bases, and the junction held 6 bases outside the gene matches. Germline CDR1 and CDR2: LGHNT and FRNRAP. This CDR3 is built from 14 residues.

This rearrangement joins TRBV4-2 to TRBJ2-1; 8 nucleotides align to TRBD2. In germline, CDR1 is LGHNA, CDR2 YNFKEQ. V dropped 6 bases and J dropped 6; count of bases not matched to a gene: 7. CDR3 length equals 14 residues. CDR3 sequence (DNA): TGTGCCAGCAGGGCAGCGGGAGTAGTCAATGAGCAGTTCTTC. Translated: CASRAAGVVNEQFF.

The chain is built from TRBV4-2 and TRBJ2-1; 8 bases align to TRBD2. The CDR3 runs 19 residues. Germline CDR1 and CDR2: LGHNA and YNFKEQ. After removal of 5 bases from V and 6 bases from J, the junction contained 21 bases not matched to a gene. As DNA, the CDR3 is TGTGCCAGCAGCTTCCCTGGCTTCGCGGGGGGAAGAGGGGGCAATGAGCAGTTCTTC. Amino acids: CASSFPGFAGGRGGNEQFF.

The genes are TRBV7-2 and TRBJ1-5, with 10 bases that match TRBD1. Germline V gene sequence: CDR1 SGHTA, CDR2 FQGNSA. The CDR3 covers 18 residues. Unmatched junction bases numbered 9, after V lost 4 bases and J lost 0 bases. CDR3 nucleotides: TGTGCCAGCAGCTCTTACCGGGACAGGGGCGATAGCAATCAGCCCCAGCATTTT. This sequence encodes CASSSYRDRGDSNQPQHF.

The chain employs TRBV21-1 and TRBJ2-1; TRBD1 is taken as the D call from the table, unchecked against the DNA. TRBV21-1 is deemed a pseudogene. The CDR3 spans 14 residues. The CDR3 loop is CATYRTVGDNEQFF. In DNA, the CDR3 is TGTGCCACCTACAGGACAGTTGGGGACAATGAGCAGTTCTTC.

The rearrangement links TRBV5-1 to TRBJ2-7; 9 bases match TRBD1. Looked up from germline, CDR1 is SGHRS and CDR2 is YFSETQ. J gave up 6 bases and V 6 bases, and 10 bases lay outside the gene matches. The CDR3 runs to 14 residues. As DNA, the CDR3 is TGCGCCAGCATCCCGGGGACAGGGTCTTCCGAGCAGTACTTC. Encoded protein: CASIPGTGSSEQYF. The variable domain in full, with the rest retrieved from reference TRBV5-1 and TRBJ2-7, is KAGVTQTPRYLIKTRGQQVTLSCSPISGHRSVSWYQQTPGQGLQFLFEYFSETQRNKGNFPGRFSGRQFSNSRSEMNVSTLELGDSALYLCASIPGTGSSEQYFGPGTRLTVT.

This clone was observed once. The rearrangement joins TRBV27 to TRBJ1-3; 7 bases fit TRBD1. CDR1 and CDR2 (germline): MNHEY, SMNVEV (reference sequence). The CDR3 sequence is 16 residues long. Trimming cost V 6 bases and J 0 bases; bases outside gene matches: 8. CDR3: CASRPTGIHSGNTIYF. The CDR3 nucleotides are TGTGCCAGCAGACCGACAGGGATACACTCTGGAAACACCATATATTTT.

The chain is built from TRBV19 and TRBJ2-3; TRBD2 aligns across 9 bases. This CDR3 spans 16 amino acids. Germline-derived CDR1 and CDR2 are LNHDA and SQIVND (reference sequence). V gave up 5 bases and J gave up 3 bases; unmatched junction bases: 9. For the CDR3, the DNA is TGTGCCAGTAGTGAGCTGGCGGGAGGGCTTACAGATACGCAGTATTTT. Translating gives CASSELAGGLTDTQYF.

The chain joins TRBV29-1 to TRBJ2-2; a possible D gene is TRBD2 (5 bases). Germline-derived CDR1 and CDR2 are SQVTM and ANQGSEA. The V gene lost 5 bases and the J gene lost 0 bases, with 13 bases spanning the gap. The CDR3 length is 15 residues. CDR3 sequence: CSVKLAKTNTGELFF. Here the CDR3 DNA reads TGCAGCGTTAAATTAGCGAAGACGAACACCGGGGAGCTGTTTTTT.

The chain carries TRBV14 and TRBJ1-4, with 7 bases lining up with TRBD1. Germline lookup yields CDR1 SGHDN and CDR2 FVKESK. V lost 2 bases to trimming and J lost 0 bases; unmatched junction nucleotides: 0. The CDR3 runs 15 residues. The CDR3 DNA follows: TGTGCCAGCAGCCAACAGGGGGCAACTAATGAAAAACTGTTTTTT. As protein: CASSQQGATNEKLFF.

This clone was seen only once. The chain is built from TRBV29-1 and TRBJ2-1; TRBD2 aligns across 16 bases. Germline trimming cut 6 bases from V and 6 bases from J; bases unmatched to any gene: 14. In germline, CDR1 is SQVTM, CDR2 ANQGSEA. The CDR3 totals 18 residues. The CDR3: CSVRPGLAGGLWANEQFF. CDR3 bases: TGCAGCGTCAGACCGGGACTAGCGGGAGGGTTGTGGGCCAATGAGCAGTTCTTC.

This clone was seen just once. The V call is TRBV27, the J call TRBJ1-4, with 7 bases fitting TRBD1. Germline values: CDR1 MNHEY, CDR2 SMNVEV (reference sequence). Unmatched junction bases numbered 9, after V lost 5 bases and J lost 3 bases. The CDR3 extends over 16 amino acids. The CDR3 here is CASSGDIGTANEKLFF. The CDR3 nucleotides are TGTGCCAGCAGTGGAGACATCGGGACAGCTAATGAAAAACTGTTTTTT.

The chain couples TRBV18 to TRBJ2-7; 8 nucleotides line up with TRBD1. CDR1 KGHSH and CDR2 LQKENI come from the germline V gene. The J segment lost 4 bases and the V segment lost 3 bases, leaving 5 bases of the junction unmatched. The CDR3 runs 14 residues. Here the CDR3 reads CASSPRTGRYEQYF. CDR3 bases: TGTGCCAGCTCACCTCGGACAGGGAGATACGAGCAGTACTTC.

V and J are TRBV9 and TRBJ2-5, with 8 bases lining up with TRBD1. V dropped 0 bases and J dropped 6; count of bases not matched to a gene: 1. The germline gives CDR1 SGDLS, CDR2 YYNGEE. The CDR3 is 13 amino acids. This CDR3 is CASSVGQGKTQYF. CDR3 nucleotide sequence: TGTGCCAGCAGCGTAGGACAGGGGAAGACCCAGTACTTC.

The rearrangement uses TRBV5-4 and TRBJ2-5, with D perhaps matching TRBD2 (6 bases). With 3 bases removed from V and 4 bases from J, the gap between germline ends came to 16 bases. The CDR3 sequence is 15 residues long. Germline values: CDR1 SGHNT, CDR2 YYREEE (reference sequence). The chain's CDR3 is CASSSRLVGGETQYF. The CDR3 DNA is TGTGCCAGCAGCTCCCGACTAGTGGGGGGAGAGACCCAGTACTTC.

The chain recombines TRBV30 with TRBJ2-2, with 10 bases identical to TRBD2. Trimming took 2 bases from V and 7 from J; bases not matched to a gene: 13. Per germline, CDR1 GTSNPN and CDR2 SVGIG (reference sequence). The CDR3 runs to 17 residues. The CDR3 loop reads CAWSPTPAGGPVGELFF. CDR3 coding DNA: TGTGCCTGGAGTCCCACCCCAGCGGGAGGGCCGGTCGGGGAGCTGTTTTTT.

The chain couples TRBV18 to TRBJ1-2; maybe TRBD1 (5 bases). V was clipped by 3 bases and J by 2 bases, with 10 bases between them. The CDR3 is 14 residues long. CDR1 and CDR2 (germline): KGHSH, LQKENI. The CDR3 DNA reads TGTGCCAGCTCACCCAGGGAATTCAACTATGGCTACACCTTC. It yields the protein CASSPREFNYGYTF.

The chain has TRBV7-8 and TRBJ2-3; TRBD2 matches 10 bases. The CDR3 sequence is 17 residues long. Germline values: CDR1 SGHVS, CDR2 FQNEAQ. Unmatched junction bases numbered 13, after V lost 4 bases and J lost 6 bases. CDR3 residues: CASSSGNIAGGRDTQYF. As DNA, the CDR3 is TGTGCCAGCAGCTCCGGAAACATAGCGGGAGGAAGGGATACGCAGTATTTT.

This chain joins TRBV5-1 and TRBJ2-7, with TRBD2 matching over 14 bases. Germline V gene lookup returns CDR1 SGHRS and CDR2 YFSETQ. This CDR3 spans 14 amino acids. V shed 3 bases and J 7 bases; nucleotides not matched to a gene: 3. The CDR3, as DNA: TGCGCCAGCAGCTATGGGACTAGCGGGAGAGAGCAGTACTTC. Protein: CASSYGTSGREQYF.